Described below is a single T cell receptor (beta chain) sequence and its context. What it binds is unknown. The data were obtained in a study of cytomegalovirus exposure and HLA in healthy donors. Study-level findings and limits: In the analysis, some V segments, TRBV6-2 and TRBV6-3 included, were excluded as indistinguishable.

The PCR made use of 60 Vbeta and 13 Jbeta primers. Sequenced by immunoSEQ multiplex PCR; TCRdb stores in-frame clones only, minus some. The sample holds some 100,000 clones, 75% seen once. V was clipped by 1 base and J by 1 base; unmatched bases: 6. The CDR3 loop spans 16 amino acids. Germline V CDR1 and CDR2: SGHAT, FQNNGV. Material for sequencing was PBMCs. The TCR originated in a male donor in good health and CMV-seropositive. This chain connects TRBV11-2 to TRBJ2-7; 8 bases fit TRBD1. The CDR3 is CASSLVGRGLSYEQYF. As DNA, the CDR3 is TGTGCCAGCAGCTTAGTTGGCAGGGGGCTATCCTACGAGCAGTACTTC.